The 10 T cell receptor beta chains presented below share a single source sample, sequenced in a study of cytomegalovirus exposure and HLA in healthy donors. PCR employed 60 Vbeta and 13 Jbeta primers. TCRdb's copy holds only in-frame clones and misses some; the assay was immunoSEQ multiplex PCR. The sample holds 150,000 to 200,000 clones; around 87% are singletons and the top ten take approximately 1.7%. Sequencing input: PBMCs. These receptors came from a woman younger than 35 in good health and CMV-seronegative.

The rearrangement links TRBV7-9 to TRBJ2-7; TRBD2 aligns across 8 bases. Germline V lookup: CDR1 SEHNR, CDR2 FQNEAQ (reference sequence). CDR3 size: 15 residues. The ends lost 2 bases at V and 2 bases at J; junction bases unmatched: 5. CDR3: CASSLTRGGAYEQYF. In DNA, the CDR3 is TGTGCCAGCAGCTTAACACGGGGGGGGGCCTACGAGCAGTACTTC. Combining the CDR3 with reference TRBV7-9 and TRBJ2-7 gives the whole variable domain DTGVSQNPRHKITKRGQNVTFRCDPISEHNRLYWYRQTLGQGPEFLTYFQNEAQLEKSRLLSDRFSAERPKGSFSTLEIQRTEQGDSAMYLCASSLTRGGAYEQYFGPGTRLTVT.

The gene calls are TRBV2 and TRBJ2-3; D gene unclear. Deletions cut 9 bases from V and 1 base from J, with 8 bases between. CDR1 is SNHLY and CDR2 is FYNNEI in the germline V gene. There are 12 residues in the CDR3. The CDR3: CASDRGTDTQYF. In nucleotides, the CDR3 is TGTGCCAGTGATCGGGGCACAGATACGCAGTATTTT.

This chain uses TRBV6-6 with TRBJ1-5; 8 nucleotides agree with TRBD1. Germline V lookup: CDR1 MNHNY, CDR2 SVGAGI (reference sequence). V shed 6 bases and J 1 base; nucleotides not matched to a gene: 5. The CDR3 spans 15 residues. CDR3 nucleotide sequence: TGTGCCAGCAGGCTGACAGGGGACAGCAATCAGCCCCAGCATTTT. Amino acid sequence: CASRLTGDSNQPQHF.

This sequence joins TRBV18 and TRBJ1-1; 8 bases fit TRBD1. V lost 4 bases, J lost 0 bases, and 4 bases stayed unmatched. This CDR3 has 15 amino acids. Germline V CDR1 and CDR2: KGHSH, LQKENI. The chain's CDR3 is CASSRDRSLNTEAFF. For the CDR3, the DNA is TGTGCCAGCTCACGGGACAGGTCCTTGAACACTGAAGCTTTCTTT.

Here the CDR3 DNA reads TGTGCCAGCAGCCCACCCGGGGGAACCTACAATGAGCAGTTCTTC. Translation: CASSPPGGTYNEQFF. The chain links TRBV11-2 to TRBJ2-1; perhaps TRBD2 as D (6 bases). V gave up 5 bases and J gave up 2 bases, with 13 bases separating them. Per germline, CDR1 SGHAT and CDR2 FQNNGV. The CDR3 is made up of 15 amino acids.

The chain combines TRBV7-9 with TRBJ2-3; 15 positions agree with TRBD2. The CDR3 is 15 amino acids. Germline assignment: CDR1 SEHNR and CDR2 FQNEAQ (reference sequence). The J segment lost 9 bases and the V segment lost 5 bases, leaving 6 bases of the junction unmatched. Written as DNA, the CDR3 is TGTGCCAGCAGCGGAAGGACTAGCGGGGGGGCCACGCAGTATTTT. Translation: CASSGRTSGGATQYF.

The V gene is TRBV30, the J gene TRBJ2-7; D unclear. This CDR3 region has 11 residues. CDR1 is GTSNPN and CDR2 is SVGIG in the germline V gene (reference sequence). Trimming removed 2 bases at V and 2 bases at J, with 4 bases between. CDR3 coding DNA: TGTGCCTGGAGTTTCGCCTACGAGCAGTACTTC. This sequence encodes CAWSFAYEQYF.

The rearrangement links TRBV29-1 to TRBJ2-7; maybe TRBD2 (6 bases). The CDR3 is made up of 15 amino acids. Germline values: CDR1 SQVTM, CDR2 ANQGSEA. V lost 4 bases and J lost 3, with 19 bases in between. CDR3 coding DNA: TGCAGCGTTGGAGGAGGGACGGGCGATATCTACGAGCAGTACTTC. Translation gives CSVGGGTGDIYEQYF.

The V and J genes are TRBV5-1 and TRBJ2-1, with a weak D call TRBD2 (6 bases). The germline V gene has CDR1 SGHRS and CDR2 YFSETQ. CDR3 length equals 13 residues. With 5 bases removed from V and 4 bases from J, the gap between germline ends came to 10 bases. This chain's CDR3 is CASREGVYNEQFF. CDR3 DNA: TGCGCCAGCAGGGAGGGAGTATACAATGAGCAGTTCTTC.

J is TRBJ2-5 and V is TRBV2; 7 nucleotides agree with TRBD2. The CDR3 spans 13 residues. J was trimmed by 4 bases and V by 5 bases; bases with no gene match: 4. In germline, CDR1 is SNHLY, CDR2 FYNNEI. The CDR3 region is CASSLGGLETQYF. CDR3 sequence (DNA): TGTGCCAGCAGTCTGGGAGGGCTAGAGACCCAGTACTTC.